The rows below give T cell receptor beta chains drawn from one sample of a study of cytomegalovirus exposure and HLA in healthy donors. The protocol was immunoSEQ multiplex PCR, while the TCRdb copy is restricted to in-frame clones and leaves out a portion. The table lists more than 95,000 clones, roughly three fifths of them singletons, with roughly 3% in the top ten. The sequenced material came from PBMCs. The receptors come from a man between 60 and 70 years old in good health and CMV-seronegative. CDR3s include the opening cysteine and the closing phenylalanine or tryptophan. The D gene is left open where the match is weak. The size entry is marked missing in some rows and otherwise reads once, few, many or a size class.

D gene: -
J gene: TRBJ2-2
CDR3 length: 14
clone size: -
V gene: TRBV5-1
CDR3 DNA: TGCGCCAGCAGCCCCGACCAGGTCTCCCGGGAGCTGTTTTTT
CDR3 protein: CASSPDQVSRELFF

D gene: -
J gene: TRBJ2-2
CDR3 length: 15
clone size: -
V gene: TRBV18
CDR3 DNA: TGTGCCAGCTCACCACCGCCCGGGACTGCCGGGGAGCTGTTTTTT
CDR3 protein: CASSPPPGTAGELFF

D gene: -
J gene: TRBJ1-1
CDR3 length: 13
clone size: few
V gene: TRBV6-1
CDR3 DNA: TGTGCCAGCGATCGGGGGGTGAACACTGAAGCTTTCTTT
CDR3 protein: CASDRGVNTEAFF

D gene: -
J gene: TRBJ1-1
CDR3 length: 11
clone size: -
V gene: TRBV30
CDR3 DNA: TGTGCCTTAGGAGTGAACACTGAAGCTTTCTTT
CDR3 protein: CALGVNTEAFF

D gene: TRBD2
J gene: TRBJ2-2
CDR3 length: 18
clone size: -
V gene: TRBV11-2
CDR3 DNA: TGTGCCAGCAGCTTAGACTCCGAGGCGGGGAGGGACACCGGGGAGCTGTTTTTT
CDR3 protein: CASSLDSEAGRDTGELFF

D gene: -
J gene: TRBJ2-3
CDR3 length: 15
clone size: -
V gene: TRBV5-4
CDR3 DNA: TGTGCCAGCAGCTCCCAGGGAAGGGTGACAGATACGCAGTATTTT
CDR3 protein: CASSSQGRVTDTQYF

D gene: -
J gene: TRBJ2-1
CDR3 length: 16
clone size: -
V gene: TRBV5-6
CDR3 DNA: TGTGCCAGCACCATGGGAGTAGCGCCGGACTACAATGAGCAGTTCTTC
CDR3 protein: CASTMGVAPDYNEQFF

D gene: -
J gene: TRBJ2-3
CDR3 length: 11
clone size: few
V gene: TRBV19
CDR3 DNA: TGTGCCAGTACCTTTCGGGATACGCAGTATTTT
CDR3 protein: CASTFRDTQYF

D gene: TRBD1
J gene: TRBJ1-2
CDR3 length: 14
clone size: -
V gene: TRBV5-6
CDR3 DNA: TGTGCCAGCAGCACCTTGACAGGGGGACTTGGCTACACCTTC
CDR3 protein: CASSTLTGGLGYTF

D gene: -
J gene: TRBJ1-6
CDR3 length: 15
clone size: -
V gene: TRBV27
CDR3 DNA: TGTGCCAGCAGTTTAGGTGGCGGGGGATATTCACCCCTCCACTTT
CDR3 protein: CASSLGGGGYSPLHF

D gene: TRBD2
J gene: TRBJ2-5
CDR3 length: 14
clone size: -
V gene: TRBV25-1
CDR3 DNA: TGTGCCAGCCGGGGGACTAGCGGGAGAGAGACCCAGTACTTC
CDR3 protein: CASRGTSGRETQYF

D gene: -
J gene: TRBJ2-7
CDR3 length: 14
clone size: -
V gene: TRBV29-1
CDR3 DNA: TGCAGCGTTGAAGATCCCGAGCGGACCTACGAGCAGTACTTC
CDR3 protein: CSVEDPERTYEQYF

D gene: -
J gene: TRBJ2-7
CDR3 length: 14
clone size: -
V gene: TRBV30
CDR3 DNA: TGTGCCTGGAGTCAATTGACAAGCTCGAGCGAGCAGTACTTC
CDR3 protein: CAWSQLTSSSEQYF

D gene: TRBD2
J gene: TRBJ2-1
CDR3 length: 15
clone size: -
V gene: TRBV2
CDR3 DNA: TGTGCCAGCAGTGAATTATCGGCGGGGGGTCACGAGCAGTTCTTC
CDR3 protein: CASSELSAGGHEQFF

D gene: TRBD1
J gene: TRBJ2-1
CDR3 length: 14
clone size: -
V gene: TRBV28
CDR3 DNA: TGTGCCAGCAGTTTGACAGGGGTGTACAGTGAGCAGTTCTTC
CDR3 protein: CASSLTGVYSEQFF

D gene: -
J gene: TRBJ1-2
CDR3 length: 15
clone size: few
V gene: TRBV14
CDR3 DNA: TGTGCCAGCAGCCCCCCGATATCTCTCGGAGATGGCTACACCTTC
CDR3 protein: CASSPPISLGDGYTF

D gene: TRBD2
J gene: TRBJ2-7
CDR3 length: 17
clone size: -
V gene: TRBV5-6
CDR3 DNA: TGTGCCAGCAGCCGGGGACTAGCGGGAGGAAGCTCCTACGAGCAGTACTTC
CDR3 protein: CASSRGLAGGSSYEQYF

D gene: TRBD1
J gene: TRBJ1-2
CDR3 length: 14
clone size: -
V gene: TRBV7-9
CDR3 DNA: TGTGCCAGCAGCCCAACAGGGGGTAACTATGGCTACACCTTC
CDR3 protein: CASSPTGGNYGYTF

D gene: TRBD2
J gene: TRBJ2-3
CDR3 length: 15
clone size: -
V gene: TRBV9
CDR3 DNA: TGTGCCAGCAGCGTATGGGAGGGAAGCACAGATACGCAGTATTTT
CDR3 protein: CASSVWEGSTDTQYF

D gene: TRBD2
J gene: TRBJ2-1
CDR3 length: 16
clone size: -
V gene: TRBV5-1
CDR3 DNA: TGCGCCAGCAGCACCACCTCTAGCGGGTGGGTTCATGAGCAGTTCTTC
CDR3 protein: CASSTTSSGWVHEQFF